Shown below are 18 T cell receptor beta chains from a single sample sequenced in a study of T-cell memory formation after mild COVID-19. MiXCR, run by TCRdb on the 5' RACE reads, gives a single entry per CDR3 protein. The sample includes 200,000 or so distinct CDR3 sequences, over 9% of them seen just once. Sequencing input: PBMCs or a T cell subset sorted from them (not recorded which). The receptors stem from a man aged 18 to 30 who had mild COVID-19 (a few samples of this study predate the infection). Cell type and time point are not known.

The chain's CDR3 is CASSQAHGAGNTIYF. The CDR3, as DNA: TGCGCCAGCAGCCAAGCTCACGGGGCTGGAAACACCATATATTTT. This chain links TRBV4-3 with TRBJ1-3; D not certain. This CDR3 is built from 15 residues. Trimming took off 1 base at V and 2 bases at J, with 9 bases between the two ends. Germline CDR1 reads LGHNA; CDR2 reads YSLEER.

The rearrangement links TRBV5-1 to TRBJ2-5; TRBD1 aligns across 7 bases. With 2 bases clipped from V and 4 bases from J, the junction kept 8 bases outside the gene matches. From germline, CDR1 is SGHRS and CDR2 YFSETQ. The CDR3 loop spans 15 amino acids. The CDR3 is CASSFGTALGETQYF. The CDR3 DNA is TGCGCCAGCAGCTTCGGGACAGCCTTGGGAGAGACCCAGTACTTC.

V gene TRBV28 combines with J gene TRBJ1-1; TRBD1 might be the D (5 bases). This CDR3 has 17 amino acids. Between the trimmed V and J ends, which lost 2 bases and 1 base, there was a span of 17 bases. Germline V lookup: CDR1 MDHEN, CDR2 SYDVKM. The CDR3 DNA follows: TGTGCCAGCAGTTTACTGGGAGCAGGAGGGACGAACACTGAAGCTTTCTTT. This codes for CASSLLGAGGTNTEAFF.

The sample holds many counts of this clonotype. The chain links TRBV6-6 to TRBJ2-2, with D tentatively TRBD1 or TRBD2 (5 bases each). The germline gives CDR1 MNHNY, CDR2 SVGAGI (reference sequence). Trimming pared 8 bases from V and 4 bases from J, leaving 23 bases between. CDR3 length equals 17 residues. CDR3 residues: CASRARVGERITGELFF. As DNA, the CDR3 is TGTGCCAGCCGAGCACGGGTAGGGGAGCGGATCACCGGGGAGCTGTTTTTT.

CDR3 loop: CASSARASYNEQFF. In DNA, the CDR3 is TGTGCCAGCAGCGCCAGGGCCTCCTACAATGAGCAGTTCTTC. This chain links TRBV5-6 with TRBJ2-1; possible D gene TRBD1, 5 bases. The CDR3 is 14 residues long. From germline, CDR1 is SGHDT and CDR2 YYEEEE. Deletions cut 4 bases from V and 0 bases from J, with 8 bases between.

This clonotype was seen only a few times. The chain recombines TRBV5-1 with TRBJ1-2, with 7 bases lining up with TRBD1. The CDR3 runs 15 residues. The V gene end was trimmed by 1 base and the J gene end by 3 bases; junction bases not matched to a gene: 6. Germline CDR1 is SGHRS and CDR2 is YFSETQ. The CDR3 DNA sequence: TGCGCCAGCAGCTTGTTAAGGGGGCCGGACTATGGCTACACCTTC. As protein: CASSLLRGPDYGYTF. The whole variable domain, remainder taken from reference TRBV5-1 and TRBJ1-2, is KAGVTQTPRYLIKTRGQQVTLSCSPISGHRSVSWYQQTPGQGLQFLFEYFSETQRNKGNFPGRFSGRQFSNSRSEMNVSTLELGDSALYLCASSLLRGPDYGYTFGSGTRLTVV.

In its sample, this clonotype was seen a few times. CDR3 sequence reads: CASSYSRAGGSHEQYF. The CDR3 DNA reads TGTGCCAGCAGTTACTCGAGAGCGGGGGGTTCCCACGAGCAGTACTTC. The rearrangement links TRBV6-5 to TRBJ2-7; TRBD2 matches 9 bases. The CDR3 is 16 amino acids. Trimming at V came to 0 bases and at J to 5 bases, leaving 8 bases not matched to a gene. Looked up from germline, CDR1 is MNHEY and CDR2 is SVGAGI.

The chain recombines TRBV3-1 with TRBJ2-7, with D perhaps TRBD1 (6 bases). V was shortened by 2 bases and J by 1 base, with 15 bases between the two germline ends. There are 16 residues in the CDR3. Germline CDR1 LGHDT, CDR2 YNNKEL (reference sequence). Here the CDR3 reads CASSQYNLRGSYEQYF. CDR3 sequence (DNA): TGTGCCAGCAGCCAATACAATCTCAGGGGATCCTACGAGCAGTACTTC.

In its sample, this clonotype was seen a few times. The DNA of the CDR3 is TGTGCCAGCAGCCATCGGGGGGTATCTGGCTACACCTTC. Translated, it gives CASSHRGVSGYTF. This rearrangement joins TRBV12-3 or TRBV12-4 to TRBJ1-2; D is perhaps TRBD1 (5 bases). This CDR3 contains 13 residues. V was cut by 6 bases and J by 7 bases, with 15 bases left in between.

The V gene is TRBV7-2, the J gene TRBJ1-6; a weak D match, TRBD1 (5 bases). The length of the CDR3 is 14 residues. Germline V gene lookup returns CDR1 SGHTA and CDR2 FQGNSA. Trimming pared 1 base from V and 8 bases from J, leaving 9 bases between. In DNA form, the CDR3 reads TGTGCCAGCAGCTTAGTCAGGGCAGATTCACCCCTCCACTTT. This gives the protein CASSLVRADSPLHF.

This clonotype showed up many times. Written as DNA, the CDR3 is TGCGCCAGCAGCCAAGACGGGGTGTCTGGAAACACCATATATTTT. The encoded protein is CASSQDGVSGNTIYF. V usage is TRBV4-1 and J usage is TRBJ1-3; unclear D gene. Germline CDR1 MGHRA, CDR2 YSYEKL. The CDR3 extends over 15 amino acids. V lost 0 bases to trimming and J lost 1 base, with 7 bases between them.

This rearrangement joins TRBV2 to TRBJ1-6; D is undetermined. The CDR3 is 14 residues long. V lost 8 bases to trimming and J lost 6 bases, with 14 bases between them. CDR1 SNHLY and CDR2 FYNNEI come from the germline V gene. The CDR3 region is CASGGRSLNSPLHF. The DNA of the CDR3 is TGTGCCAGCGGAGGCCGGAGTCTTAATTCACCCCTCCACTTT.

The chain couples TRBV5-4 to TRBJ2-5; TRBD2 might be the D (6 bases). Trimming cost V 4 bases and J 4 bases, with 20 bases left between them. Germline lookup yields CDR1 SGHNT and CDR2 YYREEE (reference sequence). The CDR3 sequence is 16 residues long. Written as DNA, the CDR3 is TGTGCCAGCAGCCAAGGGACGCGGGGCGTGGGAGAGACCCAGTACTTC. Translating gives CASSQGTRGVGETQYF.

The chain employs TRBV6-2 or TRBV6-3 and TRBJ2-2; D is unresolved. Germline V gene data show CDR1 as MNHEY and CDR2 as SVGEGT. This CDR3 spans 15 amino acids. Trimming removed 5 bases from V and 0 bases from J, with 10 bases in between. This CDR3 reads CASSRRTPNTGELFF. DNA of the CDR3: TGTGCCAGCAGTAGGCGGACGCCGAACACCGGGGAGCTGTTTTTT.

The rearrangement uses TRBV7-2 and TRBJ1-5; D uncertain. Germline CDR1 is SGHTA and CDR2 is FQGNSA. The CDR3 consists of 13 residues. V gave up 2 bases and J gave up 7 bases, with 9 bases separating them. CDR3 residues: CASSLKARQPQHF. CDR3 sequence (DNA): TGTGCCAGCAGCTTAAAGGCTCGACAGCCCCAGCATTTT.

The rearrangement links TRBV9 to TRBJ1-3; D is unclear. CDR3 size: 13 residues. The V gene's germline CDR1 is SGDLS and CDR2 YYNGEE. Trimming removed 0 bases from V and 5 bases from J, with 6 bases in between. The CDR3 coding sequence is TGTGCCAGCAGCGTAGAGGGCCGAAACACCATATATTTT. It encodes CASSVEGRNTIYF.

The J gene is TRBJ2-1, the V gene TRBV18; D perhaps matches TRBD1 (5 bases). The CDR3 is 15 amino acids. Between the trimmed V and J ends, which lost 1 base and 7 bases, there was a span of 14 bases. Per the germline V gene, CDR1 is KGHSH and CDR2 is LQKENI. Written as DNA, the CDR3 is TGTGCCAGCTCACCACGGGTGGGGCAGGAGAATGAGCAGTTCTTC. Amino acids: CASSPRVGQENEQFF.

This clonotype showed up many times. The chain uses TRBV4-2 and TRBJ2-2; perhaps D is TRBD1 or TRBD2 (5 bases each). CDR3 length: 15 amino acids. V was clipped by 6 bases and J by 0 bases, with 11 bases between them. Germline values: CDR1 LGHNA, CDR2 YNFKEQ. The CDR3 DNA reads as TGTGCCAGCAGAACCGGGACGGCGAACACCGGGGAGCTGTTTTTT. Translating gives CASRTGTANTGELFF.